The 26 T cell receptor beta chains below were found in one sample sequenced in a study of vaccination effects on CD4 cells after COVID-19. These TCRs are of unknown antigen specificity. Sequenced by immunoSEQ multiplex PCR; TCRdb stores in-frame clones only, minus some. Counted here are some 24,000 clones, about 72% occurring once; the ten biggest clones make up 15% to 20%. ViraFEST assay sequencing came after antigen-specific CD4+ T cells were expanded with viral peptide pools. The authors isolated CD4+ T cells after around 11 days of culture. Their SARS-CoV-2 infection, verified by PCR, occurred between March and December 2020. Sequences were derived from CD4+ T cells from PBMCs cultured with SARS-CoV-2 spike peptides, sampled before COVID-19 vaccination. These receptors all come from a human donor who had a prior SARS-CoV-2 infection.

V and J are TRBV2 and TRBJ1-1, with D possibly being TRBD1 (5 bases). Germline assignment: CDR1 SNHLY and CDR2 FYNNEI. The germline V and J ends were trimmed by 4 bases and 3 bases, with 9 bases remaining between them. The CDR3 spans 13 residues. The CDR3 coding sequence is TGTGCCAGCAGTGGGGAGGGACACACTGAAGCTTTCTTT. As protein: CASSGEGHTEAFF. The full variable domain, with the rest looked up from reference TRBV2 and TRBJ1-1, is EPEVTQTPSHQVTQMGQEVILRCVPISNHLYFYWYRQILGQKVEFLVSFYNNEISEKSEIFDDQFSVERPDGSNFTLKIRSTKLEDSAMYFCASSGEGHTEAFFGQGTRLTVV.

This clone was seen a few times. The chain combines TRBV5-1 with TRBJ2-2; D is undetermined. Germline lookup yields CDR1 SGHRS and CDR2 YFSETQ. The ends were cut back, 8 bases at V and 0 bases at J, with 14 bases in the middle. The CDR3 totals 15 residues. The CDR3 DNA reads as TGCGCCAGTACCAGAGGAAACACGAACACCGGGGAGCTGTTTTTT. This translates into CASTRGNTNTGELFF.

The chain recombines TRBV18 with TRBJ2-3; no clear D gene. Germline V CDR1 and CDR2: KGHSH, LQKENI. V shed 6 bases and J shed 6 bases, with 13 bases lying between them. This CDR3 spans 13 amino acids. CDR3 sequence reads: CASSLNREDTQYF. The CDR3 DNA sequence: TGTGCCAGCTCCCTTAACCGAGAGGATACGCAGTATTTT.

CDR3 DNA sequence: TGTGCCAGCAGTGATCGAGGGGGGGCCTTGAGTTACGAGCAGTACTTC. This encodes CASSDRGGALSYEQYF. V gene TRBV6-1 combines with J gene TRBJ2-7; D is possibly TRBD2 (7 bases). Germline V CDR1 and CDR2: MNHNS, SASEGT. The CDR3 is 16 residues long. With 3 bases removed from V and 4 bases from J, the gap between germline ends came to 19 bases.

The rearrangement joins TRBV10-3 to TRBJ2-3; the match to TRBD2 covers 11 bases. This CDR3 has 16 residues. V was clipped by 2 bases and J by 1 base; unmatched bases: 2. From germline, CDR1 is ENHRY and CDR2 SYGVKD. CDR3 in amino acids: CAISENSGGGTDTQYF. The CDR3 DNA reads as TGTGCCATCAGTGAGAATAGCGGGGGGGGCACAGATACGCAGTATTTT.

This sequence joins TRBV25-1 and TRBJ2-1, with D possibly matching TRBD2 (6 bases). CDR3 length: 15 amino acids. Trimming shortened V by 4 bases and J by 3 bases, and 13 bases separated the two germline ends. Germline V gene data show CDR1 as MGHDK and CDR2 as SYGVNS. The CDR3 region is CASSVGDWHYNEQFF. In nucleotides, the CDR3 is TGTGCCAGCAGTGTTGGGGACTGGCACTACAATGAGCAGTTCTTC.

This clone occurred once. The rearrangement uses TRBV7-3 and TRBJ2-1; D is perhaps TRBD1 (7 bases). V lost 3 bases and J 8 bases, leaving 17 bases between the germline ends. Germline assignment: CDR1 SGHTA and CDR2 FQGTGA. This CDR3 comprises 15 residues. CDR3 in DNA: TGTGCCAGCAGCTTCGGGGGACAGACGGGGTATGAGCAGTTCTTC. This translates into CASSFGGQTGYEQFF.

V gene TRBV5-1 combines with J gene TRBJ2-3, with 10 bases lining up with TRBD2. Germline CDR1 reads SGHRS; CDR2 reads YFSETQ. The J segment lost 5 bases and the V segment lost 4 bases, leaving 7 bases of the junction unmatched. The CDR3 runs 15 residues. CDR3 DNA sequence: TGCGCCAGCAGCGACGAGCGGGGGGGCCGAGATACGCAGTATTTT. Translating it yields CASSDERGGRDTQYF.

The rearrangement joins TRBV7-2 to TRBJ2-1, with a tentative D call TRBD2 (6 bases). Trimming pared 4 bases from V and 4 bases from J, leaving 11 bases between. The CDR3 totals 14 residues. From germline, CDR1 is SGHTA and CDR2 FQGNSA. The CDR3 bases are TGTGCCAGCAGCTCCGCCGCGGGGTACAATGAGCAGTTCTTC. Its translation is CASSSAAGYNEQFF.

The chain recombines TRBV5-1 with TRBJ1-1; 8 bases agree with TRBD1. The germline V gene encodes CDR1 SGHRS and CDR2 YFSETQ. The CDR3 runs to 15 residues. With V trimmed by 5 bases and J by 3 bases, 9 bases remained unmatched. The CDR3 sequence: CASRISGQGYTEAFF. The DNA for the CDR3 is TGCGCCAGCAGAATCTCCGGACAGGGCTACACTGAAGCTTTCTTT.

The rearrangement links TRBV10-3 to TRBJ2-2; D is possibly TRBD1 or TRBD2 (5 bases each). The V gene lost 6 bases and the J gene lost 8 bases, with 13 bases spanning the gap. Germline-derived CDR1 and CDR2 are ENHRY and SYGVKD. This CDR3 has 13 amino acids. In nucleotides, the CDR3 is TGTGCCATCAGCCGGACTGGGGCGGGGGAGCTGTTTTTT. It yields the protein CAISRTGAGELFF.

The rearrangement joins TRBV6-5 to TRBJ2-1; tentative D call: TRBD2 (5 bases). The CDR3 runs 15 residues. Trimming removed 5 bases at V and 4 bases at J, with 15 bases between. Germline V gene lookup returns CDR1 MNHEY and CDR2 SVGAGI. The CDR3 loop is CASSNLGRGYNEQFF. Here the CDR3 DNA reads TGTGCCAGCAGTAACTTAGGGAGAGGGTACAATGAGCAGTTCTTC.

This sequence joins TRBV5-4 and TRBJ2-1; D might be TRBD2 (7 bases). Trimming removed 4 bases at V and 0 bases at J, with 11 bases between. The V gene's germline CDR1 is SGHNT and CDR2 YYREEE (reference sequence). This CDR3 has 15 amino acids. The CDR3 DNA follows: TGTGCCAGCAGCCCGGGGGGCGTCTCCTACAATGAGCAGTTCTTC. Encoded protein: CASSPGGVSYNEQFF.

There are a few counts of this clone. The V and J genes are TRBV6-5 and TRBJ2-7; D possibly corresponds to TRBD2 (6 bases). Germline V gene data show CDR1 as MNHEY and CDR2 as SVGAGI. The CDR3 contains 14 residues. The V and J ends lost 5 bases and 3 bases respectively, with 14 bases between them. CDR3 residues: CASSLLGGDYEQYF. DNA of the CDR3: TGTGCCAGCAGTCTTCTAGGAGGGGACTACGAGCAGTACTTC.

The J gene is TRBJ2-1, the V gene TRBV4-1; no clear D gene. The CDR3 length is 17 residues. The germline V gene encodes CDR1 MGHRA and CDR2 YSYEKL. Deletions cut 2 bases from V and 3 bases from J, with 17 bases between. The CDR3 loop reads CASSQLPHTLIYNEQFF. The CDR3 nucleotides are TGCGCCAGCAGCCAACTTCCACACACATTGATCTACAATGAGCAGTTCTTC.

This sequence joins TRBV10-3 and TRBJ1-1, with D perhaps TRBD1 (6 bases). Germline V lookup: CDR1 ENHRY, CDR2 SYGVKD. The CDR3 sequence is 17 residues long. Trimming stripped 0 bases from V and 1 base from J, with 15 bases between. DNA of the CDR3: TGTGCCATCAGTGAGTCGTATAGTAGGGGGGAGAACACTGAAGCTTTCTTT. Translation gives CAISESYSRGENTEAFF.

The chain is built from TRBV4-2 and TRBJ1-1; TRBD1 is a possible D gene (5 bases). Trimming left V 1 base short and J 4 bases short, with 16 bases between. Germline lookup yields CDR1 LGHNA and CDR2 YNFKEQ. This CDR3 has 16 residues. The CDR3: CASSQGRWGSVTEAFF. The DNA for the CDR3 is TGTGCCAGCAGCCAAGGACGGTGGGGGTCGGTCACTGAAGCTTTCTTT.

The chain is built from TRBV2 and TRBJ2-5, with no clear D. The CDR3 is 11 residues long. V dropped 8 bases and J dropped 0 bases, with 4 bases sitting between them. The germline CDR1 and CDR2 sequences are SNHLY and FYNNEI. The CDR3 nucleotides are TGTGCCAGCGCCTACCAAGAGACCCAGTACTTC. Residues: CASAYQETQYF. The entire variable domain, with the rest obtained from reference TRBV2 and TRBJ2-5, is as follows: EPEVTQTPSHQVTQMGQEVILRCVPISNHLYFYWYRQILGQKVEFLVSFYNNEISEKSEIFDDQFSVERPDGSNFTLKIRSTKLEDSAMYFCASAYQETQYFGPGTRLLVL.

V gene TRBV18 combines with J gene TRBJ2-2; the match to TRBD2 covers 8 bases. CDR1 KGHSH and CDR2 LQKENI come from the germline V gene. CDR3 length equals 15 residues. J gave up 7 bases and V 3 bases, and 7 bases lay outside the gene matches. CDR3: CASSPPEAGVGELFF. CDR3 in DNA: TGTGCCAGCTCACCTCCCGAAGCGGGAGTCGGGGAGCTGTTTTTT.

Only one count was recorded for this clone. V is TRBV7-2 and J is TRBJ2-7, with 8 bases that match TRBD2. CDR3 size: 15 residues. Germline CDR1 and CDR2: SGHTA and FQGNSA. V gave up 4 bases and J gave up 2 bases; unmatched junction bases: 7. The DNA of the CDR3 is TGTGCCAGCAGCTACGGACTAGCTGGGACCTACGAGCAGTACTTC. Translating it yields CASSYGLAGTYEQYF.

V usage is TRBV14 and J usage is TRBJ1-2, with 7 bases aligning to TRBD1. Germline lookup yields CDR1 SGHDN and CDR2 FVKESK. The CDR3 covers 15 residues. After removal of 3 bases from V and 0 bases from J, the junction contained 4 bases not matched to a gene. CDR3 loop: CASSHRTGANYGYTF. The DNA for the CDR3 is TGTGCCAGCAGCCACAGGACAGGAGCTAACTATGGCTACACCTTC. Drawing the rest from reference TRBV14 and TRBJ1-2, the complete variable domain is EAGVTQFPSHSVIEKGQTVTLRCDPISGHDNLYWYRRVMGKEIKFLLHFVKESKQDESGMPNNRFLAERTGGTYSTLKVQPAELEDSGVYFCASSHRTGANYGYTFGSGTRLTVV.

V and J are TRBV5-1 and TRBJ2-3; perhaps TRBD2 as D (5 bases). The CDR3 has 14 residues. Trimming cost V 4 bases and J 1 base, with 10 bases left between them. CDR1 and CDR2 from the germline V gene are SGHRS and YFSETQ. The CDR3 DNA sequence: TGCGCCAGCAGCCGGGATCCGGGCACAGATACGCAGTATTTT. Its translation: CASSRDPGTDTQYF. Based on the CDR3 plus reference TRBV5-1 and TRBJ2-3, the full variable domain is KAGVTQTPRYLIKTRGQQVTLSCSPISGHRSVSWYQQTPGQGLQFLFEYFSETQRNKGNFPGRFSGRQFSNSRSEMNVSTLELGDSALYLCASSRDPGTDTQYFGPGTRLTVL.

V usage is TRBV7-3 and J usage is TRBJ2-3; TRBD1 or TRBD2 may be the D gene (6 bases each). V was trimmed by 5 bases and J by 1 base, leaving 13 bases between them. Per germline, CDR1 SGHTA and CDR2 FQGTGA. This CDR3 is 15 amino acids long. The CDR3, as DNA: TGTGCCAGCAGCAAGGGGGGTTCTGGCACAGATACGCAGTATTTT. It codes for CASSKGGSGTDTQYF.

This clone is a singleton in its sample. CDR3 sequence: CASEGGGKDTQYF. CDR3 DNA: TGTGCCTCGGAGGGCGGGGGGAAAGATACGCAGTATTTT. The J gene is TRBJ2-3, the V gene TRBV5-6, with 8 bases aligning to TRBD2. Per the germline V gene, CDR1 is SGHDT and CDR2 is YYEEEE. This CDR3 spans 13 amino acids. V trimming: 10 bases; J trimming: 5 bases; junction bases outside the gene matches: 9. Filled out from reference TRBV5-6 and TRBJ2-3, the complete variable domain reads DAGVTQSPTHLIKTRGQQVTLRCSPKSGHDTVSWYQQALGQGPQFIFQYYEEEERQRGNFPDRFSGHQFPNYSSELNVNALLLGDSALYLCASEGGGKDTQYFGPGTRLTVL.

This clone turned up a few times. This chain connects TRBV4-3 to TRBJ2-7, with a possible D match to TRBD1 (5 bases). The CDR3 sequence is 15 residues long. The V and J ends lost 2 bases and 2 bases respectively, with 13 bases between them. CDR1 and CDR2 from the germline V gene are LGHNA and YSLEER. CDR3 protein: CASSQLGAATYEQYF. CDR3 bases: TGCGCCAGCAGCCAACTAGGGGCGGCAACCTACGAGCAGTACTTC.

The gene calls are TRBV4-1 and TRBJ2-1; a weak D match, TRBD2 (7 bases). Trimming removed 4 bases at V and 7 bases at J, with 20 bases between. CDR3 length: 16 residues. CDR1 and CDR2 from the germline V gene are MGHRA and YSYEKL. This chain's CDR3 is CASSRGGRAGENEQFF. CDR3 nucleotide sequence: TGCGCCAGCAGCCGAGGGGGGCGGGCGGGAGAAAATGAGCAGTTCTTC.